Each of the 16 T cell receptor beta chains below was sequenced from the same sample in a study of blood T cell repertoires in COVID-19. This table comes from immunoSEQ multiplex PCR, and its TCRdb copy is limited to in-frame clones, with some not included. The top ten clones hold approximately 10% of a sample with 150,000 to 200,000 clones, less than 90% of them seen once. Sequencing was done on a sample of peripheral blood. Receptors were obtained from a woman aged 60-70 years with COVID-19, enrolled during active disease.

The CDR3 region is CASSLVRQGGNIQYF. Here the CDR3 DNA reads TGTGCCAGCAGCTTGGTACGCCAGGGAGGAAACATTCAGTACTTC. The chain carries TRBV5-6 and TRBJ2-4; TRBD2 might be the D (6 bases). Trimming removed 0 bases from V and 6 bases from J, with 13 bases in between. CDR1 and CDR2 (germline): SGHDT, YYEEEE. This CDR3 is built from 15 residues.

The chain employs TRBV9 and TRBJ1-1; D remains ambiguous. Germline V lookup: CDR1 SGDLS, CDR2 YYNGEE. CDR3 length: 14 amino acids. V lost 0 bases and J 1 base, leaving 7 bases between the germline ends. CDR3 protein: CASSVAIGNTEAFF. CDR3 sequence (DNA): TGTGCCAGCAGCGTAGCTATCGGGAACACTGAAGCTTTCTTT.

The J gene is TRBJ1-1, the V gene TRBV6-2 or TRBV6-3; 10 bases map to TRBD1. V shed 4 bases and J 3 bases; nucleotides not matched to a gene: 8. The CDR3 totals 16 residues. Germline lookup yields CDR1 MNHEY and CDR2 SVGEGT. The CDR3 loop is CASSSAGTGVYTEAFF. DNA for the CDR3: TGTGCCAGCAGTTCCGCCGGGACAGGGGTATACACTGAAGCTTTCTTT.

The chain recombines TRBV28 with TRBJ2-4; 13 nucleotides line up with TRBD2. This CDR3 region has 15 residues. The germline gives CDR1 MDHEN, CDR2 SYDVKM. V trimming: 5 bases; J trimming: 8 bases; junction bases outside the gene matches: 6. The CDR3 nucleotides are TGTGCCAGCAGTCTCGGGACTAGCGGGACGGACATTCAGTACTTC. Its protein is CASSLGTSGTDIQYF.

This chain links TRBV30 with TRBJ1-2; D possibly corresponds to TRBD1 (6 bases). This CDR3 is 14 amino acids long. V lost 0 bases, J lost 7 bases, and 15 bases lay in between. CDR1 is GTSNPN, CDR2 SVGIG, per germline (reference sequence). CDR3: CAWSVRTDEGGYTF. The CDR3 nucleotides are TGTGCCTGGAGTGTACGGACAGATGAGGGTGGCTACACCTTC. The whole variable domain, remainder taken from reference TRBV30 and TRBJ1-2, is SQTIHQWPATLVQPVGSPLSLECTVEGTSNPNLYWYRQAAGRGLQLLFYSVGIGQISSEVPQNLSASRPQDRQFILSSKKLLLSDSGFYLCAWSVRTDEGGYTFGSGTRLTVV.

This chain joins TRBV6-5 and TRBJ2-3; 7 bases agree with TRBD2. There are 16 residues in the CDR3. Germline trimming cut 2 bases from V and 2 bases from J; bases unmatched to any gene: 7. Looked up from germline, CDR1 is MNHEY and CDR2 is SVGAGI. DNA of the CDR3: TGTGCCAGCAGTTACGGGCTAGCGGTGCTCACAGATACGCAGTATTTT. Translation: CASSYGLAVLTDTQYF.

This clone was recorded only once. V gene TRBV19 combines with J gene TRBJ1-1; D gene ambiguous. The CDR3 has 12 amino acids. V was clipped by 4 bases and J by 8 bases, with 11 bases between them. In germline, CDR1 is LNHDA, CDR2 SQIVND (reference sequence). CDR3 residues: CASSNRQREAFF. As DNA, the CDR3 is TGTGCCAGTAGTAACAGACAAAGGGAAGCTTTCTTT.

The chain recombines TRBV4-3 with TRBJ2-7, with D perhaps matching TRBD2 (6 bases). From germline, CDR1 is LGHNA and CDR2 YSLEER. The CDR3 runs to 16 residues. V was clipped by 0 bases and J by 0 bases, with 12 bases between them. In DNA, the CDR3 is TGCGCCAGCAGCCAAGATGTTGCGGGAAGCTCCTACGAGCAGTACTTC. It is translated as CASSQDVAGSSYEQYF.

V usage is TRBV9 and J usage is TRBJ1-4; tentatively, D is TRBD1 (5 bases). Trimming took 3 bases from V and 0 from J, leaving 9 bases between them. Germline CDR1 SGDLS, CDR2 YYNGEE. This CDR3 is built from 15 residues. For the CDR3, the DNA is TGTGCCAGCAGCGCCCACAGGACAACTAATGAAAAACTGTTTTTT. Translated: CASSAHRTTNEKLFF. The entire variable domain, with the rest obtained from reference TRBV9 and TRBJ1-4, is as follows: DSGVTQTPKHLITATGQRVTLRCSPRSGDLSVYWYQQSLDQGLQFLIQYYNGEERAKGNILERFSAQQFPDLHSELNLSSLELGDSALYFCASSAHRTTNEKLFFGSGTQLSVL.

The V call is TRBV10-3, the J call TRBJ1-1, with D hard to call. V was trimmed by 6 bases and J by 0 bases, leaving 11 bases between them. CDR3 size: 14 residues. Germline-derived CDR1 and CDR2 are ENHRY and SYGVKD. CDR3 amino acids: CAIRSRELNTEAFF. DNA for the CDR3: TGTGCCATCAGGTCGCGAGAATTGAACACTGAAGCTTTCTTT.

V and J are TRBV6-5 and TRBJ2-7, with 8 bases identical to TRBD2. CDR3 length: 16 residues. Germline-derived CDR1 and CDR2 are MNHEY and SVGAGI. The V segment lost 0 bases and the J segment 0 bases; nucleotides outside the gene matches: 4. The CDR3 reads CASSYSLLAASYEQYF. The DNA for the CDR3 is TGTGCCAGCAGTTACTCGCTACTAGCGGCCTCCTACGAGCAGTACTTC.

The chain joins TRBV12-3 or TRBV12-4 to TRBJ1-2; 9 bases match TRBD1. The CDR3 consists of 13 residues. J was trimmed by 7 bases and V by 6 bases; bases with no gene match: 6. The CDR3 loop reads CASSEGQGPGYTF. DNA of the CDR3: TGTGCCAGCAGCGAAGGACAGGGGCCTGGCTACACCTTC.

The rearrangement links TRBV27 to TRBJ2-3; D possibly corresponds to TRBD2 (5 bases). The germline V and J ends were trimmed by 2 bases and 8 bases, with 8 bases remaining between them. Germline V gives CDR1 MNHEY, CDR2 SMNVEV (reference sequence). The CDR3 is made up of 12 amino acids. In DNA, the CDR3 is TGTGCCAGCAGTTTAGGACTGGGTACGCAGTATTTT. Translating it yields CASSLGLGTQYF.

V is TRBV3-1 (or the pseudogene TRBV3-2) and J is TRBJ1-4; D unresolved. V was pared by 1 base and J by 8 bases, with 17 bases between. Germline V lookup: CDR1 LGHDT, CDR2 YNNKEL (reference sequence). This CDR3 has 16 amino acids. This CDR3 is CASSQVGPDRREKLFF. CDR3 nucleotides: TGTGCCAGCAGCCAAGTTGGGCCAGATCGAAGAGAAAAACTGTTTTTT.

This clone was detected once. V and J are TRBV5-1 and TRBJ2-1; D possibly corresponds to TRBD1 (6 bases). There are 15 residues in the CDR3. The V gene's germline CDR1 is SGHRS and CDR2 YFSETQ. V shed 4 bases and J shed 5 bases, with 16 bases lying between them. In DNA form, the CDR3 reads TGCGCCAGCAGCCACTACCCGACAGGAAACAATGAGCAGTTCTTC. Translation gives CASSHYPTGNNEQFF.

In this sample, this clone turned up once. The CDR3 DNA sequence: TGTGCCAGCAGCTTAAGGTGGACTAGCGGGAGGGGCGGCACAGATACGCAGTATTTT. Translating it yields CASSLRWTSGRGGTDTQYF. The chain recombines TRBV7-2 with TRBJ2-3; 15 nucleotides agree with TRBD2. V shed 2 bases and J 1 base; nucleotides not matched to a gene: 7. CDR1 and CDR2 from the germline V gene are SGHTA and FQGNSA. The CDR3 has 19 amino acids.